Each of the 29 T cell receptor beta chains below was sequenced from the same sample in a study of T cells in Graves' hyperthyroidism and ophthalmopathy. Regions amplified from RNA transcripts were the TCR beta CDR3 regions. HTBI primers drove first-round RT-PCR of the TCR CDR3. TCRdb analysed the multiplex PCR reads with MiXCR anew, one entry per CDR3 protein. The sample includes 300,000 or so distinct CDR3 sequences, approximately 15% of them seen just once. Input material: blood. These receptor sequences come from a woman in her sixties with Graves' ophthalmopathy.

The chain employs TRBV7-9 and TRBJ1-2; D ambiguous. Trimming shortened V by 5 bases and J by 2 bases, and 9 bases separated the two germline ends. This CDR3 is built from 13 residues. CDR1 SEHNR and CDR2 FQNEAQ come from the germline V gene (reference sequence). CDR3 amino acids: CASSPHSNYGYTF. CDR3 bases: TGTGCCAGCAGCCCCCATTCAAACTATGGCTACACCTTC.

This clonotype appeared many times. CDR3 protein: CASSISSGGTYEQYF. CDR3 bases: TGTGCCAGCAGCATAAGTAGCGGGGGGACTTACGAGCAGTACTTC. The chain employs TRBV11-2 and TRBJ2-7; 10 positions agree with TRBD2. The CDR3 loop spans 15 amino acids. CDR1 and CDR2 from the germline V gene are SGHAT and FQNNGV. The J segment lost 4 bases and the V segment lost 5 bases, leaving 8 bases of the junction unmatched.

The CDR3: CASSPTPRTYNEKLFF. For the CDR3, the DNA is TGTGCCAGCAGCCCCACCCCCAGGACTTATAATGAAAAACTGTTTTTT. The genes are TRBV6-1 and TRBJ1-4, with D hard to call. CDR3 length: 16 amino acids. The germline V and J ends were trimmed by 6 bases and 4 bases, with 18 bases remaining between them. CDR1 is MNHNS, CDR2 SASEGT, per germline.

For this clonotype: A much larger clone lies one base from this, so it may be a read error. This chain joins TRBV7-8 and TRBJ1-4; D perhaps matches TRBD1 (5 bases). The CDR3 extends over 17 amino acids. Germline lookup yields CDR1 SGHVS and CDR2 FQNEAQ. CDR3: CTSSLNPGHTTNEKLFF. In DNA, the CDR3 is TGTACCAGCAGCTTAAATCCAGGACACACAACTAATGAAAAACTGTTTTTT.

Comments on this clonotype: A much larger clone sits a single nucleotide away, making a read error possible. V is TRBV28 and J is TRBJ2-5; 7 bases line up with TRBD2. The CDR3 totals 16 residues. CDR1 and CDR2 from the germline V gene are MDHEN and SYDVKM. V lost 8 bases, J lost 4 bases, and 16 bases stayed unmatched. CDR3 coding DNA: TGTGCCAGCCGCCACGGCGCTAGCGGTAGCGGAGAGACCCAGTACTTC. Translation: CASRHGASGSGETQYF.

Ten or more counts support this clonotype. V is TRBV20-1 and J is TRBJ2-3, with no clear D. The CDR3 covers 13 residues. The germline V and J ends were trimmed by 1 base and 0 bases, with 5 bases remaining between them. Germline values: CDR1 DFQATT, CDR2 SNEGSKA (reference sequence). The CDR3 here is CSARVQSTDTQYF. The DNA for the CDR3 is TGCAGTGCTAGAGTCCAGAGCACAGATACGCAGTATTTT.

The V gene is TRBV27, the J gene TRBJ2-2, with 9 bases fitting TRBD2. V was clipped by 2 bases and J by 5 bases; unmatched bases: 0. CDR3 length: 14 residues. The germline V gene encodes CDR1 MNHEY and CDR2 SMNVEV (reference sequence). The CDR3 protein is CASSLGLATGELFF. CDR3 nucleotides: TGTGCCAGCAGTTTAGGACTAGCGACCGGGGAGCTGTTTTTT.

This clonotype was seen many times. The rearrangement links TRBV7-8 to TRBJ2-5; 9 bases match TRBD2. This CDR3 spans 17 amino acids. With V trimmed by 1 base and J by 2 bases, 8 bases remained unmatched. CDR1 is SGHVS, CDR2 FQNEAQ, per germline. CDR3 DNA: TGTGCCAGCAGCTTAGGGCTAGCGGGGAGACCTCAAGAGACCCAGTACTTC. This sequence encodes CASSLGLAGRPQETQYF.

This clonotype came up a few times. The genes are TRBV20-1 and TRBJ2-5, with 9 nucleotides matching TRBD1. The germline CDR1 and CDR2 sequences are DFQATT and SNEGSKA (reference sequence). This CDR3 spans 15 amino acids. V trimming: 3 bases; J trimming: 3 bases; junction bases outside the gene matches: 8. CDR3 protein: CSASGTGTIKETQYF. The CDR3 DNA reads TGCAGTGCTAGCGGGACAGGGACTATCAAAGAGACCCAGTACTTC.

This chain joins TRBV20-1 and TRBJ1-1; the D gene is possibly TRBD1 (5 bases). The CDR3 contains 11 residues. CDR1 and CDR2 from the germline V gene are DFQATT and SNEGSKA (reference sequence). The ends were cut back, 5 bases at V and 5 bases at J, with 9 bases in the middle. The chain's CDR3 is CSAARGTEAFF. The DNA for the CDR3 is TGCAGTGCTGCACGGGGGACTGAAGCTTTCTTT.

This clonotype was recorded many times. The V and J genes are TRBV5-1 and TRBJ1-2; D unclear. Germline V gene sequence: CDR1 SGHRS, CDR2 YFSETQ. Between the trimmed V and J ends, which lost 0 bases and 2 bases, there was a span of 11 bases. The CDR3 contains 15 residues. The CDR3 sequence: CASSLAAGPNYGYTF. DNA of the CDR3: TGCGCCAGCAGCTTGGCGGCAGGACCCAACTATGGCTACACCTTC.

This clonotype was counted at least ten times. This chain uses TRBV28 with TRBJ2-2; possible D gene TRBD2, 5 bases. Trimming removed 3 bases at V and 4 bases at J, with 9 bases between. The CDR3 is made up of 14 amino acids. Per germline, CDR1 MDHEN and CDR2 SYDVKM. CDR3 protein: CASSLDSFTGELFF. The CDR3 DNA is TGTGCCAGCAGTTTGGACTCTTTCACCGGGGAGCTGTTTTTT.

The chain is built from TRBV6-2 or TRBV6-3 and TRBJ1-2; 7 nucleotides line up with TRBD1. V trimming: 7 bases; J trimming: 4 bases; junction bases outside the gene matches: 12. The CDR3 length is 15 residues. Germline V gene lookup returns CDR1 MNHEY and CDR2 SVGEGT. CDR3 loop: CASTRQGLILYGYTF. The CDR3 DNA sequence: TGTGCCAGCACCAGACAGGGTTTAATACTCTATGGCTACACCTTC.

The chain links TRBV19 to TRBJ2-3; 8 bases fit TRBD2. The germline V gene encodes CDR1 LNHDA and CDR2 SQIVND (reference sequence). The CDR3 spans 15 residues. Trimming at V came to 2 bases and at J to 2 bases, leaving 3 bases not matched to a gene. The CDR3 reads CASSISSGYTDTQYF. Here the CDR3 DNA reads TGTGCCAGTAGTATATCTAGCGGGTACACAGATACGCAGTATTTT.

This clonotype was seen many times. The DNA of the CDR3 is TGCGCCAGCAGCTTGTCACCGGACTATGGCTACACCTTC. It codes for CASSLSPDYGYTF. The chain combines TRBV5-1 with TRBJ1-2; D remains ambiguous. Germline CDR1 and CDR2: SGHRS and YFSETQ. V lost 1 base to trimming and J lost 3 bases, with 7 bases between them. The CDR3 contains 13 residues.

This clonotype has at least ten counts. The V gene is TRBV20-1, the J gene TRBJ1-1, with TRBD1 as a possible D gene (5 bases). Trimming stripped 3 bases from V and 3 bases from J, with 14 bases between. The germline gives CDR1 DFQATT, CDR2 SNEGSKA (reference sequence). The CDR3 totals 14 residues. CDR3 protein: CSASNQGRDTEAFF. In DNA, the CDR3 is TGCAGTGCTAGTAACCAGGGTAGGGACACTGAAGCTTTCTTT.

This chain joins TRBV24-1 and TRBJ2-7; D may be TRBD2 (6 bases). V was shortened by 3 bases and J by 0 bases, with 11 bases between the two germline ends. The CDR3 has 15 residues. Germline V lookup: CDR1 KGHDR, CDR2 SFDVKD. The CDR3 sequence: CATSDPRLGSYEQYF. The CDR3 region has the DNA TGTGCCACCAGTGATCCCCGACTAGGCTCCTACGAGCAGTACTTC.

This clonotype has a count of ten or more. The chain links TRBV28 to TRBJ2-5; TRBD1 aligns across 7 bases. V shed 2 bases and J 7 bases; nucleotides not matched to a gene: 4. This CDR3 is 13 amino acids long. The germline V gene has CDR1 MDHEN and CDR2 SYDVKM. Here the CDR3 reads CASSLRQGGTQYF. Written as DNA, the CDR3 is TGTGCCAGCAGTTTAAGACAGGGTGGGACCCAGTACTTC.

The table lists this clonotype with many counts. The chain couples TRBV7-8 to TRBJ2-5; D is unclear. CDR1 and CDR2 from the germline V gene are SGHVS and FQNEAQ. V was cut by 1 base and J by 1 base, with 4 bases left in between. This CDR3 is 13 amino acids long. In nucleotides, the CDR3 is TGTGCCAGCAGCTTAGGGACCCAAGAGACCCAGTACTTC. It encodes CASSLGTQETQYF.

This clonotype was detected many times. V and J are TRBV12-3 or TRBV12-4 and TRBJ1-2, with a weak D call TRBD1 (5 bases). The CDR3 extends over 13 amino acids. Trimming pared 6 bases from V and 6 bases from J, leaving 14 bases between. This CDR3 is CASRAGTYNGYTF. As DNA, the CDR3 is TGTGCCAGCAGGGCCGGGACGTATAATGGCTACACCTTC.

V is TRBV2 and J is TRBJ2-1; no clear D. CDR3 size: 13 residues. Deletions cut 6 bases from V and 2 bases from J, with 8 bases between. The germline CDR1 and CDR2 sequences are SNHLY and FYNNEI. This CDR3 is CASRTSAYNEQFF. The CDR3 DNA is TGTGCCAGCAGGACATCCGCCTACAATGAGCAGTTCTTC.

This clonotype was counted many times. The chain carries TRBV27 and TRBJ2-3; TRBD2 matches 16 bases. This CDR3 spans 18 amino acids. Germline CDR1 MNHEY, CDR2 SMNVEV (reference sequence). V lost 4 bases and J lost 7; bases outside the gene matches: 11. The CDR3 here is CASSYSGTSGRAINTQYF. The CDR3 nucleotides read TGTGCCAGCAGTTATTCCGGGACTAGCGGGAGGGCTATAAATACGCAGTATTTT.

The genes are TRBV24-1 and TRBJ2-3; D not certain. Germline V gives CDR1 KGHDR, CDR2 SFDVKD. V was cut by 7 bases and J by 0 bases, with 4 bases left in between. CDR3 length: 12 amino acids. The CDR3 reads CATSQSTDTQYF. The CDR3, as DNA: TGTGCCACCAGCCAAAGCACAGATACGCAGTATTTT.

This clonotype was found many times. The J gene is TRBJ2-1, the V gene TRBV28; tentative D call: TRBD1 (6 bases). CDR1 and CDR2 (germline): MDHEN, SYDVKM. This CDR3 comprises 17 residues. V dropped 6 bases and J dropped 0 bases, with 18 bases sitting between them. The CDR3: CASRPSGTPSSYNEQFF. CDR3 nucleotides: TGTGCCAGCAGGCCATCCGGGACACCCAGCTCCTACAATGAGCAGTTCTTC.

J is TRBJ1-4 and V is TRBV11-2, with a weak D call TRBD1 (6 bases). The germline V gene has CDR1 SGHAT and CDR2 FQNNGV. The CDR3 runs 15 residues. V lost 5 bases and J lost 8, with 18 bases in between. The CDR3 sequence: CASSTSRGVGEKLFF. For the CDR3, the DNA is TGTGCCAGCAGCACCAGCAGGGGCGTTGGGGAAAAACTGTTTTTT. The full variable domain, completed using reference TRBV11-2 and TRBJ1-4, is EAGVAQSPRYKIIEKRQSVAFWCNPISGHATLYWYQQILGQGPKLLIQFQNNGVVDDSQLPKDRFSAERLKGVDSTLKIQPAKLEDSAVYLCASSTSRGVGEKLFFGSGTQLSVL.

This clonotype was counted at least ten times. V gene TRBV6-2 or TRBV6-3 combines with J gene TRBJ2-2; unclear D gene. This CDR3 is built from 14 residues. Per germline, CDR1 MNHEY and CDR2 SVGEGT. V dropped 3 bases and J dropped 7 bases, with 12 bases sitting between them. CDR3 sequence (DNA): TGTGCCAGCAGTTATGGTGGTTTCGTCGGGGAGCTGTTTTTT. Protein sequence: CASSYGGFVGELFF.

The sample holds a few counts of this clonotype. The V and J genes are TRBV27 and TRBJ1-3; D unclear. Germline values: CDR1 MNHEY, CDR2 SMNVEV (reference sequence). The germline V and J ends were trimmed by 5 bases and 2 bases, with 16 bases remaining between them. This CDR3 is 16 amino acids long. The CDR3 nucleotides read TGTGCCAGCAGTGACAAACAACGGACGGCTGGAAACACCATATATTTT. Protein sequence: CASSDKQRTAGNTIYF.

This clonotype appeared many times. The chain combines TRBV20-1 with TRBJ2-3, with a possible D match to TRBD1 (5 bases). CDR3 length: 14 residues. The V end lost 5 bases, the J end lost 3 bases, and 15 bases lay between the germline ends. CDR1 is DFQATT, CDR2 SNEGSKA, per germline (reference sequence). CDR3 coding DNA: TGCAGTGCTTTCGATTCAGGGATTACAGATACGCAGTATTTT. Encoded protein: CSAFDSGITDTQYF.

About this clonotype itself: A much larger clone sits a single nucleotide away, making a read error possible. The CDR3 does not close with the conserved phenylalanine or tryptophan, likely indicating a read error. The genes are TRBV6-1 and TRBJ2-7, with 7 nucleotides matching TRBD2. The J segment lost 2 bases and the V segment lost 6 bases, leaving 10 bases of the junction unmatched. This CDR3 has 15 residues. Germline assignment: CDR1 MNHNS and CDR2 SASEGT. CDR3 protein: CASRKASGTTYEQYL. The CDR3 nucleotides are TGTGCCAGCAGAAAAGCTAGCGGAACTACCTACGAGCAGTACCTC.